The rows below give T cell receptor beta chains drawn from one sample of a study of T-cell memory formation after mild COVID-19. TCRdb re-derived calls from the 5' RACE reads in MiXCR, one entry per CDR3 protein. The sample yields roughly 350,000 distinct CDR3 sequences, over 25% seen once. The sequenced sample was PBMCs or a T cell subset sorted from them (not recorded which). Receptors originate from an adult woman who had mild COVID-19 (a few samples of this study predate the infection). Cell type and time point are not known. The CDR3 runs from the conserved cysteine through the conserved F or W. Each record gives: J gene, V gene, clone size, D gene, CDR3 protein, CDR3 DNA. A D gene is named only where the DNA matches it firmly. Some rows have no size entry. The others give once, few or many, or a class for an expanded clone.

j_gene: TRBJ1-1; v_gene: TRBV12-3/TRBV12-4; abundance: -; d_gene: -; CDR3aa: CASTIPPRNTEAFF; CDR3nt: TGTGCCAGCACGATCCCCCCCCGTAACACTGAAGCTTTCTTT
j_gene: TRBJ2-7; v_gene: TRBV29-1; abundance: -; d_gene: -; CDR3aa: CSVEDSSHPGNEQYF; CDR3nt: TGCAGCGTTGAAGATTCGTCTCACCCCGGGAACGAGCAGTACTTC
j_gene: TRBJ1-4; v_gene: TRBV7-9; abundance: -; d_gene: -; CDR3aa: CASSFGVREKLFF; CDR3nt: TGTGCCAGCAGCTTCGGCGTCAGGGAAAAACTGTTTTTT
j_gene: TRBJ1-5; v_gene: TRBV2; abundance: -; d_gene: -; CDR3aa: CASKVEGQPNQPQHF; CDR3nt: TGTGCCAGCAAGGTTGAGGGCCAGCCGAATCAGCCCCAGCATTTT
j_gene: TRBJ2-1; v_gene: TRBV12-3/TRBV12-4; abundance: many; d_gene: -; CDR3aa: CASSRDYNEQFF; CDR3nt: TGTGCCAGCAGTCGGGACTACAATGAGCAGTTCTTC
j_gene: TRBJ2-1; v_gene: TRBV11-2; abundance: -; d_gene: TRBD2; CDR3aa: CASRGLVIRNEQLF; CDR3nt: TGTGCCAGCCGGGGACTAGTTATTAGAAATGAGCAGTTATTC
j_gene: TRBJ1-1; v_gene: TRBV4-1; abundance: -; d_gene: -; CDR3aa: CASSQGSGAEAFF; CDR3nt: TGCGCCAGCAGCCAAGGTTCTGGGGCTGAAGCTTTCTTT
j_gene: TRBJ2-2; v_gene: TRBV11-3; abundance: -; d_gene: -; CDR3aa: CASSREASNTGELFF; CDR3nt: TGTGCCAGCAGCAGGGAAGCTTCGAACACCGGGGAGCTGTTTTTT
j_gene: TRBJ2-1; v_gene: TRBV10-3; abundance: -; d_gene: TRBD2; CDR3aa: CAITGTSGTSYNEQFF; CDR3nt: TGTGCCATCACCGGTACTAGCGGGACCTCCTACAATGAGCAGTTCTTC
j_gene: TRBJ2-3; v_gene: TRBV7-9; abundance: -; d_gene: TRBD1; CDR3aa: CASSYTMGTGSVDEPQGASDTQYF; CDR3nt: TGTGCCAGCAGCTATACGATGGGGACAGGGTCTGTTGATGAGCCCCAAGGAGCGTCAGATACGCAGTATTTT
j_gene: TRBJ2-3; v_gene: TRBV5-6; abundance: -; d_gene: -; CDR3aa: CASSAPVGGGLDTQYF; CDR3nt: TGTGCCAGCAGCGCCCCCGTGGGGGGTGGGCTAGATACGCAGTATTTT
j_gene: TRBJ1-4; v_gene: TRBV4-2; abundance: few; d_gene: TRBD1; CDR3aa: CASSQVGTGNEKLFF; CDR3nt: TGTGCCAGCAGCCAAGTAGGGACAGGGAATGAAAAACTGTTTTTT
j_gene: TRBJ1-5; v_gene: TRBV2; abundance: -; d_gene: -; CDR3aa: CASTRFGENQPQHF; CDR3nt: TGTGCCAGCACTCGTTTCGGGGAAAATCAGCCCCAGCATTTT
j_gene: TRBJ2-7; v_gene: TRBV20-1; abundance: many; d_gene: TRBD1; CDR3aa: CSARDRGYEQYF; CDR3nt: TGCAGTGCGCGGGACAGGGGCTACGAGCAGTACTTC
j_gene: TRBJ2-2; v_gene: TRBV20-1; abundance: -; d_gene: TRBD2; CDR3aa: CSARDPSSRLAGGPGELFF; CDR3nt: TGCAGTGCTAGAGATCCCTCTTCACGACTAGCGGGGGGCCCCGGGGAGCTGTTTTTT
j_gene: TRBJ2-3; v_gene: TRBV20-1; abundance: -; d_gene: -; CDR3aa: CSGWGGTTDTQYF; CDR3nt: TGCAGTGGGTGGGGCGGGACCACAGATACGCAGTATTTT
j_gene: TRBJ1-2; v_gene: TRBV14; abundance: -; d_gene: TRBD1; CDR3aa: CASSQGGTGAKGYTF; CDR3nt: TGTGCCAGCAGCCAAGGAGGGACAGGGGCGAAGGGCTACACCTTC
j_gene: TRBJ2-7; v_gene: TRBV20-1; abundance: -; d_gene: TRBD1; CDR3aa: CSAAGTGVSFYEQYF; CDR3nt: TGCAGTGCGGCCGGGACAGGGGTCTCGTTCTACGAGCAGTACTTC
j_gene: TRBJ2-7; v_gene: TRBV10-3; abundance: -; d_gene: -; CDR3aa: CAISGDYPESYEQYF; CDR3nt: TGTGCCATCAGTGGAGATTACCCCGAATCCTACGAGCAGTACTTC
j_gene: TRBJ2-1; v_gene: TRBV18; abundance: -; d_gene: -; CDR3aa: CASSRDVAQEQFF; CDR3nt: TGTGCCAGCTCACGGGACGTCGCGCAGGAGCAGTTCTTC
j_gene: TRBJ2-7; v_gene: TRBV12-3/TRBV12-4; abundance: few; d_gene: TRBD2; CDR3aa: CASNAGGSPEQYF; CDR3nt: TGTGCCAGTAACGCGGGAGGCTCGCCCGAGCAGTACTTC
j_gene: TRBJ1-1; v_gene: TRBV12-3/TRBV12-4; abundance: -; d_gene: -; CDR3aa: CASKSLGASTEAFF; CDR3nt: TGTGCCAGCAAGTCTTTGGGGGCGAGCACTGAAGCTTTCTTT
j_gene: TRBJ2-5; v_gene: TRBV7-9; abundance: -; d_gene: -; CDR3aa: CASSPREVSQETQYF; CDR3nt: TGTGCCAGCAGCCCCAGGGAGGTTAGCCAAGAGACCCAGTACTTC
j_gene: TRBJ2-1; v_gene: TRBV23-1; abundance: -; d_gene: -; CDR3aa: CASSQRDQEYYNEQFF; CDR3nt: TGCGCCAGCAGTCAAAGAGATCAGGAATACTACAATGAGCAGTTCTTC
j_gene: TRBJ1-2; v_gene: TRBV14; abundance: -; d_gene: -; CDR3aa: CASSRKPGDYGYTF; CDR3nt: TGTGCCAGCAGCAGGAAACCAGGGGACTATGGCTACACCTTC
j_gene: TRBJ1-5; v_gene: TRBV12-3/TRBV12-4; abundance: -; d_gene: -; CDR3aa: CASSANLNQPQHF; CDR3nt: TGTGCCAGCAGCGCCAATTTGAATCAGCCCCAGCATTTT
j_gene: TRBJ2-3; v_gene: TRBV5-1; abundance: -; d_gene: TRBD1; CDR3aa: CASSGTVRTQYF; CDR3nt: TGCGCCAGCAGCGGGACAGTCAGGACGCAGTATTTT
j_gene: TRBJ1-1; v_gene: TRBV4-1; abundance: -; d_gene: TRBD1; CDR3aa: CASSQNRGGTEAFF; CDR3nt: TGCGCCAGCAGCCAGAACAGGGGAGGCACTGAAGCTTTCTTT
j_gene: TRBJ2-1; v_gene: TRBV5-1; abundance: few; d_gene: -; CDR3aa: CASSSRGGNEQFF; CDR3nt: TGCGCCAGCAGCTCCAGGGGTGGCAATGAGCAGTTCTTC
j_gene: TRBJ2-3; v_gene: TRBV24-1; abundance: few; d_gene: -; CDR3aa: CATSEATTDTQYF; CDR3nt: TGTGCCACCAGTGAAGCAACCACAGATACGCAGTATTTT
j_gene: TRBJ2-2; v_gene: TRBV6-5; abundance: few; d_gene: -; CDR3aa: CASSYILGVGTGELFF; CDR3nt: TGTGCCAGCAGTTACATTTTGGGGGTTGGGACCGGGGAGCTGTTTTTT
j_gene: TRBJ1-5; v_gene: TRBV5-5; abundance: -; d_gene: -; CDR3aa: CASSLGGYQPQHF; CDR3nt: TGTGCCAGCAGCTTGGGGGGTTACCAGCCCCAGCATTTT
j_gene: TRBJ1-4; v_gene: TRBV18; abundance: -; d_gene: -; CDR3aa: CASSPRRPGATNEKLFF; CDR3nt: TGTGCCAGCTCACCACGCCGACCCGGGGCAACTAATGAAAAACTGTTTTTT
j_gene: TRBJ1-4; v_gene: TRBV4-1; abundance: -; d_gene: -; CDR3aa: CASSPLPDRLLPNKKLFF; CDR3nt: TGCGCCAGCAGCCCGCTCCCCGACAGACTACTACCTAATAAAAAACTGTTTTTT
j_gene: TRBJ2-5; v_gene: TRBV11-1; abundance: -; d_gene: -; CDR3aa: CASSGPSGETQYF; CDR3nt: TGTGCCAGCAGCGGACCGTCCGGAGAGACCCAGTACTTC
j_gene: TRBJ1-3; v_gene: TRBV7-2; abundance: -; d_gene: TRBD1; CDR3aa: CASSPRQGLKGNTIYF; CDR3nt: TGTGCCAGCAGCCCCAGACAGGGATTGAAAGGAAACACCATATATTTT
j_gene: TRBJ2-7; v_gene: TRBV2; abundance: -; d_gene: -; CDR3aa: CASRIADHYSYEQYF; CDR3nt: TGTGCCAGCAGAATAGCGGACCATTACTCCTACGAGCAGTACTTC
j_gene: TRBJ2-5; v_gene: TRBV7-9; abundance: few; d_gene: -; CDR3aa: CASSLQAVLETQYF; CDR3nt: TGTGCCAGCAGCTTACAGGCGGTCCTTGAGACCCAGTACTTC
j_gene: TRBJ2-2; v_gene: TRBV19; abundance: few; d_gene: TRBD2; CDR3aa: CATASGATGELFF; CDR3nt: TGTGCCACGGCTAGCGGGGCGACCGGGGAGCTGTTTTTT
j_gene: TRBJ2-3; v_gene: TRBV5-1; abundance: few; d_gene: -; CDR3aa: CASSLAGGGTDTQYF; CDR3nt: TGCGCCAGCAGCTTAGCCGGCGGAGGGACGGATACGCAGTATTTT
j_gene: TRBJ1-3; v_gene: TRBV7-2; abundance: -; d_gene: TRBD1; CDR3aa: CATALGTGGNTIYF; CDR3nt: TGTGCCACCGCACTAGGGACAGGGGGAAACACCATATATTTT
j_gene: TRBJ2-3; v_gene: TRBV7-2; abundance: -; d_gene: TRBD2; CDR3aa: CATKGGAGGPADTQYF; CDR3nt: TGTGCCACCAAGGGGGGAGCGGGAGGGCCTGCAGATACGCAGTATTTT
j_gene: TRBJ2-2; v_gene: TRBV7-9; abundance: few; d_gene: -; CDR3aa: CASSLAQMGQVDTGELFF; CDR3nt: TGTGCCAGCAGCTTAGCGCAAATGGGTCAGGTTGACACCGGGGAGCTGTTTTTT
j_gene: TRBJ1-3; v_gene: TRBV12-3/TRBV12-4; abundance: -; d_gene: -; CDR3aa: CASSLKRPFSGNTIYF; CDR3nt: TGTGCCAGCAGTTTAAAAAGGCCCTTCTCTGGAAACACCATATATTTT
j_gene: TRBJ1-1; v_gene: TRBV20-1; abundance: few; d_gene: -; CDR3aa: CSASGDSGAFF; CDR3nt: TGCAGTGCTAGTGGCGATTCGGGAGCTTTCTTT
j_gene: TRBJ1-5; v_gene: TRBV5-1; abundance: -; d_gene: -; CDR3aa: CASSPEAGYSNQPQHF; CDR3nt: TGCGCCAGCAGCCCCGAGGCAGGGTATAGCAATCAGCCCCAGCATTTT
j_gene: TRBJ2-7; v_gene: TRBV5-1; abundance: -; d_gene: -; CDR3aa: CASSPSFESSDSYEQYF; CDR3nt: TGCGCCAGCAGCCCCTCCTTCGAGAGTAGCGACTCCTACGAGCAGTACTTC
j_gene: TRBJ2-7; v_gene: TRBV12-3/TRBV12-4; abundance: few; d_gene: TRBD2; CDR3aa: CASSRDSGGPGREQYF; CDR3nt: TGTGCCAGCAGTCGGGATAGCGGGGGCCCCGGACGCGAGCAGTACTTC
j_gene: TRBJ2-7; v_gene: TRBV18; abundance: -; d_gene: -; CDR3aa: CASSPGQAPYEQYF; CDR3nt: TGTGCCAGCTCACCAGGGCAGGCCCCCTACGAGCAGTACTTC
j_gene: TRBJ1-1; v_gene: TRBV11-2; abundance: -; d_gene: -; CDR3aa: CASSLEGAGAEAFF; CDR3nt: TGTGCCAGCAGCTTAGAGGGGGCGGGAGCTGAAGCTTTCTTT